This T cell receptor (beta chain) was captured in a study of cytotoxic CD8 clonotypes in ibrutinib-treated CLL. Study-wide results and limits: Clonotypes that were public were uncommon, and they contracted or stayed stable on treatment.

Profiled with immunoSEQ multiplex PCR; TCRdb holds only in-frame clones, not every one. The top ten clones hold over 25% of a sample with roughly 47,000 clones, approximately 50% of them seen once. V lost 0 bases, J lost 8 bases, and 3 bases stayed unmatched. This CDR3 comprises 15 residues. The germline CDR1 and CDR2 sequences are SGHRS and YFSETQ. This clone was counted between two and nine times. The antigen remains unidentified. Cryopreserved PBMCs provided about 2 micrograms of genomic DNA for the TCR beta libraries. The chain is built from TRBV5-1 and TRBJ2-2; 11 nucleotides match TRBD2. This TCR was recovered from a human donor with chronic lymphocytic leukemia. The sequencing here drew on PBMCs, taken after 12 months of ibrutinib treatment. In nucleotides, the CDR3 is TGCGCCAGCAGCTTGGCCTCTAGCGGGAGGGGGGAGCTGTTTTTT. Protein product: CASSLASSGRGELFF.